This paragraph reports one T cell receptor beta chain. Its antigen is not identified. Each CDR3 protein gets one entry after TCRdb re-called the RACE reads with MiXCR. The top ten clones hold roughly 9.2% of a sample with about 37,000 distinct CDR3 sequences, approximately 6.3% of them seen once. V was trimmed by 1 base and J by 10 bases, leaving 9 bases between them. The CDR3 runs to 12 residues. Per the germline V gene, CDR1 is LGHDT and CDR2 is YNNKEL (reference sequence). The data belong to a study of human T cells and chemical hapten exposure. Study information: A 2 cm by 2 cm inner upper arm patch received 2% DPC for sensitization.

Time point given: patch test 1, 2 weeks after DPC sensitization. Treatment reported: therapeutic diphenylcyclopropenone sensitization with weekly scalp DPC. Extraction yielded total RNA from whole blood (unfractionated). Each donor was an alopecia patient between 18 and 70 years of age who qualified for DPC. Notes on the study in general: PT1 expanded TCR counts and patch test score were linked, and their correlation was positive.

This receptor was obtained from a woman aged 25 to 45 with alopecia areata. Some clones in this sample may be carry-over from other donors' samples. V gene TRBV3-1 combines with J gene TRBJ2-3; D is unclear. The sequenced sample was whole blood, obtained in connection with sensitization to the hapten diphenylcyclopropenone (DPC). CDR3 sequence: CASSQARWAQYF. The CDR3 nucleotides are TGTGCCAGCAGCCAAGCAAGATGGGCGCAGTATTTT.